This T cell receptor (beta chain) was sequenced in a study of PD-L1 blockade in urothelial cancer. Assay used: immunoSEQ multiplex PCR; TCRdb lists only in-frame clones, some missing. Here the sample spans 35,000 to 50,000 clones, 70% to 85% being singletons. V lost 8 bases and J lost 6, with 8 bases in between. The germline CDR1 and CDR2 sequences are SNHLY and FYNNEI. The CDR3 has 11 residues. This clone was observed a single time. The chain has TRBV2 and TRBJ1-3; no firm D call. The sample consisted of PBMCs, taken around atezolizumab (anti-PD-L1) treatment. This TCR derives from a man aged 65 to 79 with urothelial cancer. In DNA, the CDR3 is TGTGCCAGCTGCCCGGTAAACACCATATATTTT. As protein: CASCPVNTIYF. Filled out from reference TRBV2 and TRBJ1-3, the complete variable domain reads EPEVTQTPSHQVTQMGQEVILRCVPISNHLYFYWYRQILGQKVEFLVSFYNNEISEKSEIFDDQFSVERPDGSNFTLKIRSTKLEDSAMYFCASCPVNTIYFGEGSWLTVV.